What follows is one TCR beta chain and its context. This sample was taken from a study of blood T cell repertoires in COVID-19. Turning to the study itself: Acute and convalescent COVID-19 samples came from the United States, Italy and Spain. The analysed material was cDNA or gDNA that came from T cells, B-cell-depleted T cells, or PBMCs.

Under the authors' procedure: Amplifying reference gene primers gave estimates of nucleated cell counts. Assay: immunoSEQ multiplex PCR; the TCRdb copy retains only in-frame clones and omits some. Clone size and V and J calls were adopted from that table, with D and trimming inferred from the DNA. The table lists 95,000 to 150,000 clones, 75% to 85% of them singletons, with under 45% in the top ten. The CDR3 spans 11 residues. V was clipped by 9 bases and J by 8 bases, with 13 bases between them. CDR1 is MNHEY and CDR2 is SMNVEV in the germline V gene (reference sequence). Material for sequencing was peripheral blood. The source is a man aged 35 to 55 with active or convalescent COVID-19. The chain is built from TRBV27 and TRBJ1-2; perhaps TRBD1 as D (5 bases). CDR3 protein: CARDQGNGYTF. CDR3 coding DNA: TGTGCCAGGGACCAGGGTAACGGCTACACCTTC.